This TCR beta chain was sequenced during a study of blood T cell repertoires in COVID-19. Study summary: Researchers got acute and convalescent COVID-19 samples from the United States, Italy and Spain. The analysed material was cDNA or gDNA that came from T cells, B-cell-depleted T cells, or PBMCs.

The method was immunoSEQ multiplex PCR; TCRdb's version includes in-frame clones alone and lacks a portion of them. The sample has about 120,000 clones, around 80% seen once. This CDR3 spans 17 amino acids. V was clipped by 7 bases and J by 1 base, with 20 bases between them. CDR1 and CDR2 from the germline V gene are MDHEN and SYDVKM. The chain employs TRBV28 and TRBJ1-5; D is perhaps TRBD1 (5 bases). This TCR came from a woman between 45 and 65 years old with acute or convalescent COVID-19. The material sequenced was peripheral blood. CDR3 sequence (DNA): TGTGCCAGCAACACTCAGCTCGGGGGTGGAAGCAATCAGCCCCAGCATTTT. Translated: CASNTQLGGGSNQPQHF.